A selection of T cell receptor beta chains follows, all from one sample in a study of CD4+ T cells in melanoma. Some clones are missing from TCRdb's copy, which holds only in-frame ones; the method was immunoSEQ multiplex PCR. The profile shows about 140,000 clones, around 90% of them singletons. These receptors came from a human donor with melanoma. CDR3s include the opening cysteine and the closing phenylalanine or tryptophan. Fields, in order: V gene, D gene, J gene, clone size, CDR3 DNA, CDR3 protein. D genes are given only for firm matches. Some rows mark clone size as missing; the rest say once, few, many or name a class of expanded clone.

v_gene: TRBV4-1
d_gene: -
j_gene: TRBJ2-3
abundance: -
CDR3nt: TGCGCCAGCAGCCCGATTCTGCTGGCCGGGGGTGCAGATACGCAGTATTTT
CDR3aa: CASSPILLAGGADTQYF

v_gene: TRBV5-1
d_gene: -
j_gene: TRBJ2-7
abundance: -
CDR3nt: TGCGCCAGCAGCTACTCTGTCGGCTACGAGCAGTACTTC
CDR3aa: CASSYSVGYEQYF

v_gene: TRBV9
d_gene: -
j_gene: TRBJ2-3
abundance: -
CDR3nt: TGTGCCAGCAGCGGAGCCCCCCTTGTGGGGGAGGCAGATACGCAGTATTTT
CDR3aa: CASSGAPLVGEADTQYF

v_gene: TRBV6-1
d_gene: -
j_gene: TRBJ1-6
abundance: -
CDR3nt: TGTGCCAGCAGTGATGTCGGGGTCGGGTCACCCCTCCACTTT
CDR3aa: CASSDVGVGSPLHF

v_gene: TRBV6-1
d_gene: -
j_gene: TRBJ1-5
abundance: -
CDR3nt: TGTGCCAGCAGTGAAGCGTACGTGGTCCGGTGGCAGCCCCAGCATTTT
CDR3aa: CASSEAYVVRWQPQHF

v_gene: TRBV7-6
d_gene: TRBD1
j_gene: TRBJ1-2
abundance: -
CDR3nt: TGTGCCAGCAGCTTTCCCGGACAGGCGCCCTACACCTTC
CDR3aa: CASSFPGQAPYTF

v_gene: TRBV30
d_gene: -
j_gene: TRBJ2-2
abundance: -
CDR3nt: TGTGCCTGGAGGCCCGGGTTGGTCGACACCGGGGAGCTGTTTTTT
CDR3aa: CAWRPGLVDTGELFF

v_gene: TRBV4-2
d_gene: TRBD1
j_gene: TRBJ2-5
abundance: -
CDR3nt: TGTGCCAGCAGCCTCGGGACAGGGGGCAAGCAAGAGACCCAGTACTTC
CDR3aa: CASSLGTGGKQETQYF

v_gene: TRBV30
d_gene: -
j_gene: TRBJ2-2
abundance: -
CDR3nt: TGTGCCTGGAGTTCAGGGGCCGACGCCGGGGAGCTGTTTTTT
CDR3aa: CAWSSGADAGELFF

v_gene: TRBV2
d_gene: -
j_gene: TRBJ1-2
abundance: -
CDR3nt: TGTGCCAGCGTCTGGACAGTTGATGGCTACACCTTC
CDR3aa: CASVWTVDGYTF

v_gene: TRBV5-1
d_gene: TRBD1
j_gene: TRBJ2-3
abundance: -
CDR3nt: TGCGCCAGCAGCATACTAGACAGGGTTCAGGATACGCAGTATTTT
CDR3aa: CASSILDRVQDTQYF

v_gene: TRBV18
d_gene: TRBD1
j_gene: TRBJ1-6
abundance: -
CDR3nt: TGTGCCAGCTCACCAAGGGGACAGGAGAGCTCCTATAATTCACCCCTCCACTTT
CDR3aa: CASSPRGQESSYNSPLHF

v_gene: TRBV7-3
d_gene: -
j_gene: TRBJ2-2
abundance: -
CDR3nt: TGTGCCAGCAGCTTAGACAAGAACACCGGGGAGCTGTTTTTT
CDR3aa: CASSLDKNTGELFF

v_gene: TRBV6-1
d_gene: -
j_gene: TRBJ1-1
abundance: -
CDR3nt: TGTGCCAGCAGTCTAAATGGGGCGAACACTGAAGCTTTCTTT
CDR3aa: CASSLNGANTEAFF

v_gene: TRBV29-1
d_gene: -
j_gene: TRBJ1-2
abundance: few
CDR3nt: TGCAGCGTTGGTTCTCCATTTAATCAATATGGCTACACCTTC
CDR3aa: CSVGSPFNQYGYTF

v_gene: TRBV19
d_gene: -
j_gene: TRBJ1-1
abundance: -
CDR3nt: TGTGCCAGTAGTTGGCTTAGGGATACTGAAGCTTTCTTT
CDR3aa: CASSWLRDTEAFF

v_gene: TRBV9
d_gene: TRBD1
j_gene: TRBJ2-6
abundance: -
CDR3nt: TGTGCCAGCAGCGTAGCGGGGACAGCCTTCTCTGGGGCCAACGTCCTGACTTTC
CDR3aa: CASSVAGTAFSGANVLTF

v_gene: TRBV30
d_gene: -
j_gene: TRBJ2-7
abundance: -
CDR3nt: TGTGCCTGGAGTGCCGGGACACTACCCTACGAGCAGTACTTC
CDR3aa: CAWSAGTLPYEQYF

v_gene: TRBV25-1
d_gene: TRBD1
j_gene: TRBJ1-2
abundance: once
CDR3nt: TGTGCCAGCGAATCCAGGACAGGGTTCGGCTACACCTTC
CDR3aa: CASESRTGFGYTF

v_gene: TRBV18
d_gene: -
j_gene: TRBJ2-3
abundance: -
CDR3nt: TGTGCCAGCTCACCAGGGGCAGGGCGAGATACGCAGTATTTT
CDR3aa: CASSPGAGRDTQYF

v_gene: TRBV4-2
d_gene: TRBD1
j_gene: TRBJ2-1
abundance: -
CDR3nt: TGTGCCAGCAGCCAACAAATGACCGGGACAGGGGGCTCCTACAATGAGCAGTTCTTC
CDR3aa: CASSQQMTGTGGSYNEQFF

v_gene: TRBV7-2
d_gene: -
j_gene: TRBJ1-2
abundance: -
CDR3nt: TGTGCCAGCAGGACCCAGCGTGGGTATGGCTACACCTTC
CDR3aa: CASRTQRGYGYTF

v_gene: TRBV12-5
d_gene: -
j_gene: TRBJ2-1
abundance: -
CDR3nt: TGTGCTAGTTTCTATTCTGTGGGGGGCCAGGACAAGTTCTTC
CDR3aa: CASFYSVGGQDKFF

v_gene: TRBV7-9
d_gene: -
j_gene: TRBJ1-1
abundance: -
CDR3nt: TGTGCCAGCAGCTTGCAGGGGAACACTGAAGCTTTCTTT
CDR3aa: CASSLQGNTEAFF

v_gene: TRBV5-1
d_gene: -
j_gene: TRBJ1-6
abundance: -
CDR3nt: TGCGCCAGCAGCTTGACAACATATAATTCACCCCTCCACTTT
CDR3aa: CASSLTTYNSPLHF

v_gene: TRBV5-1
d_gene: -
j_gene: TRBJ1-6
abundance: once
CDR3nt: TGCGCCAGCAGTCCTGACAGCTCCTATAATTCACCCCTCCACTTT
CDR3aa: CASSPDSSYNSPLHF

v_gene: TRBV6-5
d_gene: -
j_gene: TRBJ1-3
abundance: -
CDR3nt: TGTGCCAGCAGTCGTCAGAACTCTGGAAACACCATATATTTT
CDR3aa: CASSRQNSGNTIYF

v_gene: TRBV9
d_gene: TRBD2
j_gene: TRBJ2-7
abundance: -
CDR3nt: TGTGCCAGCAGCGTAGAAATGGGCGCGGGAGTCGAGCAGTACTTC
CDR3aa: CASSVEMGAGVEQYF

v_gene: TRBV5-6
d_gene: -
j_gene: TRBJ1-5
abundance: once
CDR3nt: TGTGCCAGCAGCTTGGGTGGGGTAGGTCGTGGGAATCAGCCCCAGCATTTT
CDR3aa: CASSLGGVGRGNQPQHF

v_gene: TRBV6-5
d_gene: -
j_gene: TRBJ2-1
abundance: -
CDR3nt: TGTGCCAGCAGAAGTACAATAGGCGCGTACAATGAGCAGTTCTTC
CDR3aa: CASRSTIGAYNEQFF

v_gene: TRBV5-1
d_gene: -
j_gene: TRBJ2-3
abundance: -
CDR3nt: TGCGCCAGCAGCTTCCGCTGGGGCGGAGATACGCAGTATTTT
CDR3aa: CASSFRWGGDTQYF

v_gene: TRBV6-1
d_gene: -
j_gene: TRBJ1-2
abundance: -
CDR3nt: TGTGCCAGCAGTGGGATTTCACTGTTAGCTAACTATGGCTACACCTTC
CDR3aa: CASSGISLLANYGYTF

v_gene: TRBV5-4
d_gene: -
j_gene: TRBJ1-1
abundance: -
CDR3nt: TGTGCCAGCAGCGTATATGACAGCTACACTGAAGCTTTCTTT
CDR3aa: CASSVYDSYTEAFF

v_gene: TRBV27
d_gene: TRBD1
j_gene: TRBJ2-2
abundance: -
CDR3nt: TGTGCCAGCAGTTGGTCCAATCGGGGCAGGGGGACCGGGGAGCTGTTTTTT
CDR3aa: CASSWSNRGRGTGELFF

v_gene: TRBV29-1
d_gene: -
j_gene: TRBJ2-1
abundance: -
CDR3nt: TGCAGCGTTGCTACCGACAGGACACCGTTGTACAATGAGCAGTTCTTC
CDR3aa: CSVATDRTPLYNEQFF

v_gene: TRBV7-2
d_gene: -
j_gene: TRBJ1-3
abundance: -
CDR3nt: TGTGCCAGCAGCTTCTCTTCAACAGCCTCGTCTGGAAACACCATATATTTT
CDR3aa: CASSFSSTASSGNTIYF

v_gene: TRBV5-1
d_gene: -
j_gene: TRBJ2-1
abundance: -
CDR3nt: TGCGCCAGCAGGCGGCAGGGCTCCTACAATGAGCAGTTCTTC
CDR3aa: CASRRQGSYNEQFF

v_gene: TRBV6-1
d_gene: TRBD1
j_gene: TRBJ1-2
abundance: -
CDR3nt: TGTGCCAGCAATATACTTGGGGACAGGGGGCTCGGCTACACCTTC
CDR3aa: CASNILGDRGLGYTF

v_gene: TRBV19
d_gene: -
j_gene: TRBJ2-3
abundance: -
CDR3nt: TGTGCCAGTAGTTCTCCAAATCTCTTGGGTGCCACAGATACGCAGTATTTT
CDR3aa: CASSSPNLLGATDTQYF

v_gene: TRBV5-4
d_gene: TRBD1
j_gene: TRBJ1-1
abundance: -
CDR3nt: TGTGCCAGCAGCTTGAGGTCCGACAGGGGCACTGAAGCTTTCTTT
CDR3aa: CASSLRSDRGTEAFF

v_gene: TRBV7-9
d_gene: -
j_gene: TRBJ2-7
abundance: -
CDR3nt: TGTGCCAGCAGCTTCCCAGGGGGGGGCGAGGGGTACTTC
CDR3aa: CASSFPGGGEGYF

v_gene: TRBV5-1
d_gene: -
j_gene: TRBJ1-4
abundance: once
CDR3nt: TGCGCCAGCAGCCGTAGGGGGGCAGAGGAAAAACTGTTTTTT
CDR3aa: CASSRRGAEEKLFF

v_gene: TRBV6-5
d_gene: -
j_gene: TRBJ1-1
abundance: -
CDR3nt: TGTGCCAGCAGTTCGCCCGGGACAAGGAACACTGAAGCTTTCTTT
CDR3aa: CASSSPGTRNTEAFF

v_gene: TRBV5-1
d_gene: TRBD1
j_gene: TRBJ1-2
abundance: -
CDR3nt: TGCGCCAGCAGCTCCGGGACAGGGGGCTTGGGCTACACCTTC
CDR3aa: CASSSGTGGLGYTF

v_gene: TRBV5-1
d_gene: -
j_gene: TRBJ2-5
abundance: -
CDR3nt: TGCGCCAGCAGCTTGGAGGGACTGATAAAAGAGACCCAGTACTTC
CDR3aa: CASSLEGLIKETQYF

v_gene: TRBV19
d_gene: -
j_gene: TRBJ1-1
abundance: -
CDR3nt: TGTGCCAGTAGTACCTCCGGGAGCAGCACTGAAGCTTTCTTT
CDR3aa: CASSTSGSSTEAFF

v_gene: TRBV5-5
d_gene: TRBD1
j_gene: TRBJ1-2
abundance: once
CDR3nt: TGTGCCAGCAGCAAAACAGGGGAGGGTGGCTACACCTTC
CDR3aa: CASSKTGEGGYTF

v_gene: TRBV2
d_gene: TRBD1
j_gene: TRBJ1-5
abundance: -
CDR3nt: TGTGCCAGCAGTGGGGAGGGGGCCAATCAGCCCCAGCATTTT
CDR3aa: CASSGEGANQPQHF

v_gene: TRBV4-1
d_gene: TRBD1
j_gene: TRBJ1-1
abundance: once
CDR3nt: TGCGCCAGCAGCCAAGATCCGGGACAGGGGGCGCAGACTGAAGCTTTCTTT
CDR3aa: CASSQDPGQGAQTEAFF